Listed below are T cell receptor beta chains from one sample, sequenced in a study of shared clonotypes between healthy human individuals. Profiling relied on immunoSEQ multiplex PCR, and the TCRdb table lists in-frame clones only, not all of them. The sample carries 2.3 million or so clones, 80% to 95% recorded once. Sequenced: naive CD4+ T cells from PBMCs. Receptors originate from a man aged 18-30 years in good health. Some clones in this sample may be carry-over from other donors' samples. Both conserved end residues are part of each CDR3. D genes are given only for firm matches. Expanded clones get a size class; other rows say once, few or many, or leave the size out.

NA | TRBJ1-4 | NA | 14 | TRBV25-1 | TGTGCCAGCAGTGAAGGGATTCCATGGGGGGTGATGTTTTTT | CASSEGIPWGVMFF
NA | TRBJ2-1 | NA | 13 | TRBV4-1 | TGCGCCAGCAGCCAACTAGTGGGCAATGAGCAGTTCTTC | CASSQLVGNEQFF
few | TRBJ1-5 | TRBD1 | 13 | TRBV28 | TGTGCCAGCAGCTCGCCAGGGGGTAAGGCCCAGCATTTT | CASSSPGGKAQHF
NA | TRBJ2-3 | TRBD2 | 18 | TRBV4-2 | TGTGCCAGCAGCCAAGATAGTGGGACTAGCGGGGTCACAGATACGCAGTATTTT | CASSQDSGTSGVTDTQYF
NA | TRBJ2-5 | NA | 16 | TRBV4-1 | TGCGCCAGCAGCCAGAACAGGGCCCTCGGCCAAGAGACCCAGTACTTC | CASSQNRALGQETQYF
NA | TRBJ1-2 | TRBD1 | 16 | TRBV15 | TGTGCCACCAGCAGAAAGACAGGGAGCGGGGCGGGCGGCTACACCTTC | CATSRKTGSGAGGYTF
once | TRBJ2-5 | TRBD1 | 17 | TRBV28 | TGTGCCAGCAGTCTCGTCGGTGGACAGGGGGGTGACGAGACCCAGTACTTC | CASSLVGGQGGDETQYF
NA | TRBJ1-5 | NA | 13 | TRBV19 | TGTGCCAGTATGAGATTGGGAAACCAGCCCCAGCATTTT | CASMRLGNQPQHF
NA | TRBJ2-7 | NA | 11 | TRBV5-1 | TGCGCCAGCAGTACCGGCTACGAGCAGTACTTC | CASSTGYEQYF
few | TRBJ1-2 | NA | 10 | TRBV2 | TGTGCCAGCAGTGATGGAGGCTACACCTTC | CASSDGGYTF
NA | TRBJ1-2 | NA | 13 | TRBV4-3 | TGCGCCAGCAGCCAAGATCGTTCTTATGGCTACACCTTC | CASSQDRSYGYTF
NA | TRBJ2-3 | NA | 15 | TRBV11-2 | TGTGCCAGCAGCTTAGAGGCTAGCGGCACAGATACGCAGTATTTT | CASSLEASGTDTQYF
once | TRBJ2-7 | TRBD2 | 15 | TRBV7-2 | TGTGCCAGCAGCCTGACTAGCGGGAGCTCCTACGAGCAGTACTTC | CASSLTSGSSYEQYF
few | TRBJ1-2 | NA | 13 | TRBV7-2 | TGTGCCAGCAGCTTAGTTGCGGAAGGGGGCTACACCTTC | CASSLVAEGGYTF
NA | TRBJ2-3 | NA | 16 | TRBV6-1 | TGTGCCAGCAGTGAATTCGGGGAGATCGGGACAGATACGCAGTATTTT | CASSEFGEIGTDTQYF
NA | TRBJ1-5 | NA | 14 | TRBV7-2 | TGTGCCAGCAGCCTGAGCGTCAGGGACCAGCCCCAGCATTTT | CASSLSVRDQPQHF